The text below deals with one TCR beta chain. Antigen: not known. These data come from a study of T cell repertoires in cytomegalovirus infection. Study-wide background: It was recently identified HLA-C-restricted and well-studied HLA-B-restricted CMV epitopes that the study used.

The CDR3 runs 12 residues. The trim removed 8 bases at V and 5 bases at J, leaving 5 bases unmatched. Whole-study results and caveats: The cumulative frequency of public TCR beta families identified carriers of CMV plus the relevant HLA. HLA-C-restricted CMV-specific TCR beta clonotypes were dominant in the ex vivo response.

TCRdb used MiXCR to reprocess the reads, holding one entry per CDR3 protein. Among about 920,000 distinct CDR3 sequences listed, around a third were seen once. The V and J genes are TRBV12-3 or TRBV12-4 and TRBJ2-5, with 7 bases lining up with TRBD2. The starting material was cultured CD8+ T cells from PBMCs, obtained from culture after CMV antigen stimulation. The source is a human donor in good health (CMV status not recorded). Some clones in this sample may be carry-over from other donors' samples. The CDR3 protein is CASWGGTETQYF. The CDR3 nucleotides read TGTGCCAGCTGGGGGGGAACGGAGACCCAGTACTTC.